These 6 T cell receptor beta chains came from one sample sequenced in a study of post-analysis software for immune sequencing data. Their recognized antigens are unknown. Findings of the study overall: TRBV5-6, TRBV5-1 and TRBV20-1 belonged to a set of five TRBV segments that were more frequent in patients than controls.

Each TCR beta cDNA library carried unique molecular identifiers. Via MiXCR, TCRdb re-called the PCR reads, giving one row per CDR3 protein. The sample shows fewer than 850,000 distinct CDR3 sequences, about 27% of them seen only once. Sequenced input: blood. All receptors derive from a girl between 5 and 17 years old with multiple sclerosis.

The V gene is TRBV18, the J gene TRBJ1-3; D ambiguous. Trimming cost V 1 base and J 0 bases, with 4 bases left between them. The CDR3 extends over 14 amino acids. Germline CDR1 KGHSH, CDR2 LQKENI. CDR3 DNA: TGTGCCAGCTCACCACAGAGCTCTGGAAACACCATATATTTT. It is translated as CASSPQSSGNTIYF.

V and J are TRBV20-1 and TRBJ1-1, with D possibly TRBD1 on 5 matching bases. The V gene's germline CDR1 is DFQATT and CDR2 SNEGSKA (reference sequence). The CDR3 is 13 amino acids. Trimming took off 7 bases at V and 4 bases at J, with 16 bases between the two ends. CDR3 amino acids: CSVRWPQGTEAFF. In nucleotides, the CDR3 is TGCAGTGTAAGATGGCCCCAGGGCACTGAAGCTTTCTTT.

The chain recombines TRBV7-2 with TRBJ2-7; D unclear. This CDR3 spans 13 amino acids. In germline, CDR1 is SGHTA, CDR2 FQGNSA. The V end was cut by 5 bases, the J end by 7 bases, with 15 bases between. CDR3 residues: CASSQDVVREQYF. In nucleotides, the CDR3 is TGTGCCAGCAGCCAGGACGTGGTACGGGAGCAGTACTTC. Variable domain in full (rest from reference TRBV7-2 and TRBJ2-7): GAGVSQSPSNKVTEKGKDVELRCDPISGHTALYWYRQSLGQGLEFLIYFQGNSAPDKSGLPSDRFSAERTGGSVSTLTIQRTQQEDSAVYLCASSQDVVREQYFGPGTRLTVT.

The rearrangement uses TRBV20-1 and TRBJ2-1, with TRBD2 identical over 10 bases. The J segment lost 5 bases and the V segment lost 3 bases, leaving 13 bases of the junction unmatched. There are 17 residues in the CDR3. Germline V gives CDR1 DFQATT, CDR2 SNEGSKA (reference sequence). The CDR3: CSASSPRASGGHNEQFF. CDR3 coding DNA: TGCAGTGCTAGCTCTCCCAGGGCTAGCGGGGGACACAATGAGCAGTTCTTC.

This clonotype has at least ten counts. The chain employs TRBV7-2 and TRBJ1-5; D remains unclear. Germline lookup yields CDR1 SGHTA and CDR2 FQGNSA. This CDR3 has 15 residues. V gave up 1 base and J gave up 0 bases, with 7 bases separating them. The CDR3 sequence: CASSLVVGSNQPQHF. CDR3 DNA: TGTGCCAGCAGCTTAGTGGTCGGTAGCAATCAGCCCCAGCATTTT.

The table lists this clonotype with a few counts. J is TRBJ2-1 and V is TRBV28; the D gene could be TRBD1 or TRBD2 (6 bases each). Germline CDR1 reads MDHEN; CDR2 reads SYDVKM. Trimming removed 4 bases at V and 0 bases at J, with 16 bases between. CDR3 length equals 17 residues. The CDR3 bases are TGTGCCAGCAGTTCCCTGGGGGGCAAGAGCTCCTACAATGAGCAGTTCTTC. This gives the protein CASSSLGGKSSYNEQFF.